These 29 T cell receptor beta chains share one sample of origin, sequenced in a study of T cells in Graves' hyperthyroidism and ophthalmopathy. RNA transcripts yielded amplified TCR beta CDR3 regions. With the HTBI primer set, the TCR CDR3 went through a first round of RT-PCR. TCRdb called the multiplex PCR reads again in MiXCR, with one record for every CDR3 protein. The table lists about 540,000 distinct CDR3 sequences, about 43% of them singletons. The sample was peripheral blood or thyroid tissue (not recorded which). These receptor sequences come from a woman younger than 30 with Graves' hyperthyroidism.

This clonotype appeared a few times. The chain carries TRBV7-2 and TRBJ2-3; TRBD2 agrees at 10 bases. Germline assignment: CDR1 SGHTA and CDR2 FQGNSA. This CDR3 is 16 amino acids long. Trimming cost V 3 bases and J 0 bases; bases outside gene matches: 3. This chain's CDR3 is CASSFRTSGSTDTQYF. CDR3 nucleotide sequence: TGTGCCAGCAGCTTTCGGACTAGCGGCAGCACAGATACGCAGTATTTT.

J is TRBJ2-5 and V is TRBV7-3, with 7 bases lining up with TRBD2. V lost 6 bases to trimming and J lost 1 base; unmatched junction nucleotides: 8. The germline V gene has CDR1 SGHTA and CDR2 FQGTGA. The CDR3 is made up of 15 amino acids. This CDR3 is CASSIGWGGQETQYF. As DNA, the CDR3 is TGTGCCAGCAGTATAGGCTGGGGGGGCCAAGAGACCCAGTACTTC.

The chain combines TRBV24-1 with TRBJ2-7, with D uncertain. The V gene lost 7 bases and the J gene lost 6 bases, with 9 bases spanning the gap. CDR3 length equals 11 residues. Germline CDR1 is KGHDR and CDR2 is SFDVKD. The CDR3, as DNA: TGTGCCACCAGGCAGGTGTTCGAGCAGTACTTC. It is translated as CATRQVFEQYF.

This clonotype was counted only a few times. The chain is built from TRBV7-3 and TRBJ1-2, with 7 bases lining up with TRBD1. Germline assignment: CDR1 SGHTA and CDR2 FQGTGA. V was pared by 4 bases and J by 4 bases, with 6 bases of the junction left unmatched. The CDR3 consists of 14 residues. CDR3 DNA sequence: TGTGCCAGCAGCTCCGGGACAGCTGTCTATGGCTACACCTTC. Its protein product is CASSSGTAVYGYTF. The full variable domain, its missing parts supplied by reference TRBV7-3 and TRBJ1-2, is GAGVSQTPSNKVTEKGKYVELRCDPISGHTALYWYRQSLGQGPEFLIYFQGTGAADDSGLPNDRFFAVRPEGSVSTLKIQRTERGDSAVYLCASSSGTAVYGYTFGSGTRLTVV.

The rearrangement links TRBV20-1 to TRBJ1-3; D is uncertain. CDR3 length: 13 amino acids. Germline V gives CDR1 DFQATT, CDR2 SNEGSKA (reference sequence). V was trimmed by 2 bases and J by 7 bases, leaving 12 bases between them. The CDR3 region is CSARLAGGNTIYF. CDR3 sequence (DNA): TGCAGTGCTAGACTAGCGGGAGGGAACACCATATATTTT.

The J gene is TRBJ2-5, the V gene TRBV4-1; D is perhaps TRBD1 (5 bases). The CDR3 is 13 residues long. Per the germline V gene, CDR1 is MGHRA and CDR2 is YSYEKL. Trimming removed 5 bases at V and 9 bases at J, with 16 bases between. This CDR3 reads CASSDDSTVPQYF. CDR3 sequence (DNA): TGCGCCAGCAGCGACGACAGTACGGTGCCCCAGTACTTC.

The chain has TRBV25-1 and TRBJ2-7; possibly TRBD2 for D (7 bases). The V gene lost 1 base and the J gene lost 3 bases, with 28 bases spanning the gap. This CDR3 has 20 residues. CDR1 and CDR2 from the germline V gene are MGHDK and SYGVNS. The CDR3 DNA is TGTGCCAGCAGTGAATTGGGGGCATCCGGGAAGGGCGGCGGGAGCTACGAGCAGTACTTC. It specifies CASSELGASGKGGGSYEQYF.

This clonotype was counted ten times or more. The chain links TRBV19 to TRBJ1-4, with D tentatively TRBD1 (6 bases). V was shortened by 5 bases and J by 8 bases, with 18 bases between the two germline ends. Germline V gives CDR1 LNHDA, CDR2 SQIVND (reference sequence). The CDR3 has 15 amino acids. The DNA for the CDR3 is TGTGCCAGTAGTCCCCTACCCGGGACACCCGAAAAACTGTTTTTT. Residues: CASSPLPGTPEKLFF.

This clonotype was counted many times. V usage is TRBV6-2 or TRBV6-3 and J usage is TRBJ2-5; D gene ambiguous. The CDR3 totals 12 residues. V was cut by 0 bases and J by 5 bases, with 4 bases left in between. Germline V lookup: CDR1 MNHEY, CDR2 SVGEGT. The chain's CDR3 is CASSYSGETQYF. As DNA, the CDR3 is TGTGCCAGCAGTTACTCCGGCGAGACCCAGTACTTC.

Many counts were recorded for this clonotype. This chain connects TRBV5-6 to TRBJ1-4; D remains unclear. V lost 5 bases, J lost 7 bases, and 12 bases lay in between. Germline-derived CDR1 and CDR2 are SGHDT and YYEEEE. The CDR3 consists of 13 residues. The CDR3 bases are TGTGCCAGCAGTGTCGGACGGGGTGAAAAACTGTTTTTT. It is translated as CASSVGRGEKLFF.

The V gene is TRBV12-3 or TRBV12-4, the J gene TRBJ2-2; 7 positions agree with TRBD2. CDR3 length: 15 residues. The V and J ends lost 6 bases and 4 bases, in that order; junction bases with no gene match: 8. CDR3 nucleotide sequence: TGTGCCAGCAGCGTTTATGGGAGGGTCACCGGGGAGCTGTTTTTT. This sequence encodes CASSVYGRVTGELFF.

The chain uses TRBV12-3 or TRBV12-4 and TRBJ2-1, with 8 nucleotides matching TRBD2. This CDR3 is built from 16 residues. J was trimmed by 1 base and V by 7 bases; bases with no gene match: 9. In nucleotides, the CDR3 is TGTGCCAGCATCGAGGGCGGGAGGCTGTCCTACAATGAGCAGTTCTTC. Its protein is CASIEGGRLSYNEQFF.

Remarks on this clonotype: The missing conserved phenylalanine or tryptophan at the end of this CDR3 makes a read error likely. The DNA is omitted, as the CDR3 cannot be located on it reliably, and the CDR3 follows TCRdb's listing. This chain connects TRBV7-2 to TRBJ2-7. Germline assignment: CDR1 SGHTA and CDR2 FQGNSA. The CDR3 numbers 9 amino acids, ends counted. CDR3 in amino acids: CASSQPESI.

The V gene is TRBV7-9, the J gene TRBJ2-3; D is undetermined. Germline V gene lookup returns CDR1 SEHNR and CDR2 FQNEAQ (reference sequence). Deletions cut 5 bases from V and 0 bases from J, with 15 bases between. The CDR3 is 16 residues long. The CDR3 DNA reads as TGTGCCAGCAGCCCAGGCAGGAGAAAGAGCACAGATACGCAGTATTTT. Protein sequence: CASSPGRRKSTDTQYF.

The genes are TRBV6-1 and TRBJ1-2, with D unresolved. The V end was cut by 6 bases, the J end by 7 bases, with 9 bases between. Germline lookup yields CDR1 MNHNS and CDR2 SASEGT. CDR3 size: 11 residues. For the CDR3, the DNA is TGTGCCAGCAGGTTGTCGGGTGGCTACACCTTC. It encodes CASRLSGGYTF.

The J gene is TRBJ1-6, the V gene TRBV27; tentative D call: TRBD1 (5 bases). The CDR3 covers 16 residues. V lost 6 bases and J lost 0, with 12 bases in between. Germline V gene data show CDR1 as MNHEY and CDR2 as SMNVEV (reference sequence). The chain's CDR3 is CASRRGGSSYNSPLHF. The CDR3 nucleotides read TGTGCCAGCAGACGGGGGGGGAGCTCCTATAATTCACCCCTCCACTTT.

The V call is TRBV10-3, the J call TRBJ2-2, with D perhaps TRBD2 (5 bases). CDR3 length: 14 residues. Germline V CDR1 and CDR2: ENHRY, SYGVKD. V was shortened by 10 bases and J by 1 base, with 13 bases between the two germline ends. The CDR3 region has the DNA TGTGCCAGCGATAGCGCCCGGAACACCGGGGAGCTGTTTTTT. Translated, it gives CASDSARNTGELFF.

This clonotype was counted a few times. This chain's CDR3 is CASRGTSGSTDTQYF. CDR3 DNA: TGTGCCAGCAGAGGGACTAGCGGTAGCACAGATACGCAGTATTTT. The V call is TRBV6-5, the J call TRBJ2-3; TRBD2 agrees at 11 bases. The CDR3 runs to 15 residues. Germline trimming cut 6 bases from V and 0 bases from J; bases unmatched to any gene: 2. Germline-derived CDR1 and CDR2 are MNHEY and SVGAGI.

The chain uses TRBV9 and TRBJ2-1; 11 positions agree with TRBD2. The CDR3 has 17 residues. V lost 0 bases, J lost 4 bases, and 6 bases stayed unmatched. CDR1 is SGDLS and CDR2 is YYNGEE in the germline V gene. This CDR3 reads CASSVETSGTPYNEQFF. In DNA form, the CDR3 reads TGTGCCAGCAGCGTAGAGACTAGCGGGACACCTTACAATGAGCAGTTCTTC.

The table lists this clonotype with many counts. The V gene is TRBV7-9, the J gene TRBJ1-2; D is perhaps TRBD1 (5 bases). The V end was cut by 11 bases, the J end by 4 bases, with 11 bases between. This CDR3 region has 11 residues. Germline V CDR1 and CDR2: SEHNR, FQNEAQ (reference sequence). The DNA of the CDR3 is TGTGCCGCGGGGGGTTCCTATGGCTACACCTTC. The encoded protein is CAAGGSYGYTF.

This rearrangement joins TRBV18 to TRBJ1-2, with 7 bases fitting TRBD1. CDR3 size: 13 residues. Looked up from germline, CDR1 is KGHSH and CDR2 is LQKENI. Trimming cost V 8 bases and J 2 bases; bases outside gene matches: 5. The CDR3 DNA sequence: TGTGCCAGCCCACAGGGACAGAACTATGGCTACACCTTC. As protein: CASPQGQNYGYTF.

This chain joins TRBV15 and TRBJ1-6; 7 bases map to TRBD1. This CDR3 region has 15 residues. V shed 0 bases and J 7 bases; nucleotides not matched to a gene: 3. Germline CDR1 and CDR2: LNHNV and YYDKDF (reference sequence). CDR3 sequence: CATSRDEQGNSPLHF. The DNA for the CDR3 is TGTGCCACCAGCAGAGATGAACAGGGGAATTCACCCCTCCACTTT.

Only a few counts were recorded for this clonotype. V and J are TRBV4-3 and TRBJ1-3; D is undetermined. Germline assignment: CDR1 LGHNA and CDR2 YSLEER. The CDR3 contains 17 residues. V was shortened by 4 bases and J by 2 bases, with 18 bases between the two germline ends. CDR3 loop: CASSRGSQMGPGNTIYF. The CDR3 coding sequence is TGCGCCAGCAGCCGAGGCTCCCAAATGGGCCCTGGAAACACCATATATTTT.

V and J are TRBV20-1 and TRBJ1-2, with D tentatively TRBD1 (6 bases). This CDR3 has 15 amino acids. Germline lookup yields CDR1 DFQATT and CDR2 SNEGSKA (reference sequence). V dropped 5 bases and J dropped 8 bases, with 24 bases sitting between them. CDR3 coding DNA: TGCAGTGCTCCCCCTAGGCTAGCGGGACAAGAGGGCTACACCTTC. This translates into CSAPPRLAGQEGYTF.

V is TRBV15 and J is TRBJ1-1; 7 positions match TRBD1. The CDR3 has 14 amino acids. J lost 10 bases, V lost 3 bases, and 11 bases had no gene match. Germline values: CDR1 LNHNV, CDR2 YYDKDF (reference sequence). The CDR3 DNA reads TGTGCCACCAGCAGCACAGGGGAGGCGGCCGGAGCTTTCTTT. It yields the protein CATSSTGEAAGAFF.

This clonotype was observed at least ten times. The chain carries TRBV5-1 and TRBJ2-7; 13 nucleotides line up with TRBD2. The V segment lost 0 bases and the J segment 8 bases; nucleotides outside the gene matches: 8. The V gene's germline CDR1 is SGHRS and CDR2 YFSETQ. The CDR3 length is 16 residues. The CDR3 spells CASSLDTGTSGNKQYF. The CDR3 DNA reads TGCGCCAGCAGCTTGGACACCGGGACTAGCGGGAACAAGCAGTACTTC.

This clonotype appeared many times. The CDR3 DNA reads TGTGCCAGCAGTGGGGTTTCTAATGAAAAACTGTTTTTT. This translates into CASSGVSNEKLFF. The chain carries TRBV25-1 and TRBJ1-4; D is unclear. The CDR3 sequence is 13 residues long. Germline loops: CDR1 MGHDK, CDR2 SYGVNS. V lost 4 bases and J lost 3, with 6 bases in between.

Ten or more counts support this clonotype. The CDR3 region has the DNA TGTGCCAGCAGCTTGGAGCGCCATGGAAATCAGCCCCAGCATTTT. This sequence encodes CASSLERHGNQPQHF. The V call is TRBV5-6, the J call TRBJ1-5; D remains unclear. The CDR3 loop spans 15 amino acids. V was pared by 0 bases and J by 4 bases, with 11 bases between. CDR1 and CDR2 from the germline V gene are SGHDT and YYEEEE.

Worth noting for this clonotype: This may be a read error: a much more frequent sequence differs by one nucleotide. The gene calls are TRBV7-6 and TRBJ2-1; 8 positions match TRBD2. This CDR3 contains 13 residues. V was pared by 6 bases and J by 12 bases, with 10 bases of the junction left unmatched. Germline-derived CDR1 and CDR2 are SGHVS and FNYEAQ. In nucleotides, the CDR3 is TGTGCCAGCAGTGAATATGGCGGGGGGAGGCAGTTCTTC. Translation: CASSEYGGGRQFF. Drawing the rest from reference TRBV7-6 and TRBJ2-1, the complete variable domain is GAGVSQSPRYKVTKRGQDVALRCDPISGHVSLYWYRQALGQGPEFLTYFNYEAQQDKSGLPNDRFSAERPEGSISTLTIQRTEQRDSAMYRCASSEYGGGRQFFGPGTRLTVL.